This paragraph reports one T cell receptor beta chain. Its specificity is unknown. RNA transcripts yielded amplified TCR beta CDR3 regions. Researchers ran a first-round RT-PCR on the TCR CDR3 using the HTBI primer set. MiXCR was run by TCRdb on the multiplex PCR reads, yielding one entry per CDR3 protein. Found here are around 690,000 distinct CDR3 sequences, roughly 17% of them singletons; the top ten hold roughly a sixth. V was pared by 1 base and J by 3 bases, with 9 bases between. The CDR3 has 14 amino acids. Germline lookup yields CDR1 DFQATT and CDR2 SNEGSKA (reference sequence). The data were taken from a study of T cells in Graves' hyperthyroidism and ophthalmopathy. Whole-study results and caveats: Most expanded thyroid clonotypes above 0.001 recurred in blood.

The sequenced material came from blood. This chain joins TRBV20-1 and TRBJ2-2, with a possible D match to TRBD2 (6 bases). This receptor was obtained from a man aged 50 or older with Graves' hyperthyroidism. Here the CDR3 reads CSARGGGDTGELFF. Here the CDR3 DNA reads TGCAGTGCTAGAGGAGGAGGGGACACCGGGGAGCTGTTTTTT.